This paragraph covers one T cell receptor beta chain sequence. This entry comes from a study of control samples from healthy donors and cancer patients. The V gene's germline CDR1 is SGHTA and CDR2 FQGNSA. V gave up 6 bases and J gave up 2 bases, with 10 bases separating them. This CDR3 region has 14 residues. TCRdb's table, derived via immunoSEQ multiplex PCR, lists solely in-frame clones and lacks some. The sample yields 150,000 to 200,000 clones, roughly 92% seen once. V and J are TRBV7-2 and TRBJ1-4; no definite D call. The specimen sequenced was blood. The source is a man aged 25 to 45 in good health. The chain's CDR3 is CASSQGRTNEKLFF. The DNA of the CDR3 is TGTGCCAGCAGTCAAGGGCGGACTAATGAAAAACTGTTTTTT.